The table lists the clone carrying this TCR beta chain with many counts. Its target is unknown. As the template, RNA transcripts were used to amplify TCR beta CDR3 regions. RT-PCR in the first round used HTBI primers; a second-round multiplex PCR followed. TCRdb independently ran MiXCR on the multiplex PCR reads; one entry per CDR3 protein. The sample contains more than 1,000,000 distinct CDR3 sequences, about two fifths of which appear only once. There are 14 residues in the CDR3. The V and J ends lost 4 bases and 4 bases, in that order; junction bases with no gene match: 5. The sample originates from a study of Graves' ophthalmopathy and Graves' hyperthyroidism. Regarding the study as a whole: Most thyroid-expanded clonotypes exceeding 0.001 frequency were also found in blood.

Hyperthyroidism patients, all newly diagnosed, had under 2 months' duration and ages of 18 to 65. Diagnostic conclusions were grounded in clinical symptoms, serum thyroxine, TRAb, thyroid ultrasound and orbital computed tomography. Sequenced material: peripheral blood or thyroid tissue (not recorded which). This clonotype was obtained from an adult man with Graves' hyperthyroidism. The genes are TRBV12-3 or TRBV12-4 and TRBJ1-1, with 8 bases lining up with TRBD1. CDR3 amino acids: CASSSQGARTEAFF. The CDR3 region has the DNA TGTGCCAGCAGTTCCCAGGGGGCTCGCACTGAAGCTTTCTTT.